This T cell receptor (beta chain) emerged from a study of T cells in Graves' hyperthyroidism and ophthalmopathy. Study conclusions and caveats: The model's output predicted ophthalmopathy at a median of about 5.9 months prior to onset. Blood also held most thyroid clonotypes expanded beyond 0.001.

In its sample, this clonotype was seen many times. The antigen is unknown. This blood was taken when hyperthyroidism was first diagnosed, before any ophthalmopathy symptoms existed. RNA transcripts were the template for amplifying TCR beta CDR3 regions. The study used the HTBI primer set for a first-round RT-PCR of the TCR CDR3. Each CDR3 protein gets one entry after TCRdb re-called the multiplex PCR reads with MiXCR. The table lists 250,000 to 300,000 distinct CDR3 sequences, roughly 13% of them singletons. The sequencing input was blood. The sequence came from a woman aged 30 to 39 with Graves' hyperthyroidism that later progressed to Graves' ophthalmopathy.

The chain's CDR3 is CASSSGNHNEQFF. The CDR3 DNA reads TGTGCCAGCAGTAGCGGGAACCACAATGAGCAGTTCTTC. V usage is TRBV27 and J usage is TRBJ2-1, with 7 bases aligning to TRBD2. V gave up 5 bases and J gave up 5 bases; unmatched junction bases: 3. Germline V CDR1 and CDR2: MNHEY, SMNVEV (reference sequence). The CDR3 is made up of 13 amino acids.